The source of this T cell receptor beta chain is a study of OX40 agonist ivuxolimab in advanced cancers. Across the whole study: Patients were infused with ivuxolimab every 2 weeks at 0.01 to 10 mg/kg. The dose-escalation cohort was about 80% male, with a mean age of around 54 years, ranging roughly 23 to 79.

The CDR3 contains 16 residues. CDR1 is LNHDA and CDR2 is SQIVND in the germline V gene (reference sequence). With V trimmed by 5 bases and J by 4 bases, 12 bases remained unmatched. The repertoire was sequenced with immunoSEQ multiplex PCR; TCRdb's copy has only in-frame clones and lacks some. The table records tens of thousands of clones, 75% to 90% of them present only once. Exclusion applied to patients with autoimmune disease history or systemic immunosuppression. Here the sequenced sample was CD4+ or CD8+ T cells sorted from blood, taken in a trial of the OX40 agonist ivuxolimab. The sequence was obtained from an adult with an advanced solid tumor such as melanoma, head and neck, liver or kidney cancer. The gene calls are TRBV19 and TRBJ1-1; 8 nucleotides line up with TRBD1. CDR3 DNA sequence: TGTGCCAGTAGTTCGCGGACAGGGCAAAGGGGCACTGAAGCTTTCTTT. Translating gives CASSSRTGQRGTEAFF.